This is a list of T cell receptor beta chains from one sample in a study of T-cell reconstitution after alpha-beta-depleted transplantation in children. One entry per CDR3 protein results from TCRdb running MiXCR on the PCR reads. This table has about 420,000 distinct CDR3 sequences, about 11% appearing once. The sequences come from PBMCs from the stem cell graft donor, collected from the stem cell graft. These receptors all come from a human donor who donated a stem cell graft to a child with acute myeloid leukemia. CDR3s include the opening cysteine and the closing phenylalanine or tryptophan. The D gene is left open where the match is weak. Not every row has a clone size; where given, it reads once, few, many or a size class.

>.|TRBJ2-1|TRBV27|.
CASSPLGTEYNEQFF
TGTGCCAGCAGTCCCCTCGGAACGGAATACAATGAGCAGTTCTTC
>.|TRBJ2-7|TRBV15|TRBD1
CATSRERQGARYEQYF
TGTGCCACCAGCAGGGAACGACAGGGGGCAAGGTACGAGCAGTACTTC
>few|TRBJ2-2|TRBV6-5|TRBD2
CASSYRREWTGELFF
TGTGCCAGCAGTTATCGGCGGGAGTGGACCGGGGAGCTGTTTTTT
>.|TRBJ2-2|TRBV9|TRBD2
CASSKTPGTSGRVLPGELFF
TGTGCCAGCAGCAAGACTCCTGGGACTAGCGGGAGAGTATTACCCGGGGAGCTGTTTTTT
>.|TRBJ2-1|TRBV28|.
CASSSPVVFNEQFF
TGTGCCAGCAGTTCCCCGGTGGTATTCAATGAGCAGTTCTTC
>few|TRBJ2-7|TRBV12-3/TRBV12-4|.
CASSLGTEPREQYF
TGTGCCAGCAGTTTAGGGACAGAACCCCGCGAGCAGTACTTC
>.|TRBJ2-3|TRBV20-1|TRBD2
CSARDSIAGRATDTQYF
TGCAGTGCTAGAGATTCGATAGCGGGAAGAGCTACAGATACGCAGTATTTT
>few|TRBJ2-1|TRBV12-3/TRBV12-4|.
CASGKTAYNEQFF
TGTGCCAGCGGAAAGACAGCTTACAATGAGCAGTTCTTC
>many|TRBJ2-5|TRBV5-1|TRBD2
CASSNGLAVTDETQYF
TGCGCCAGCAGCAACGGACTAGCGGTTACTGATGAGACCCAGTACTTC
>many|TRBJ2-3|TRBV25-1|TRBD2
CASSDLTSGRADTQYF
TGTGCCAGCAGTGACCTGACTAGCGGAAGGGCAGATACGCAGTATTTT